This T cell receptor beta chain was identified during a study of T-cell memory formation after mild COVID-19. TCRdb independently ran MiXCR on the 5' RACE reads; one entry per CDR3 protein. The sample holds 35,000 to 45,000 distinct CDR3 sequences, roughly 7.2% seen once. The CDR3 has 13 residues. V was cut by 5 bases and J by 6 bases, with 11 bases left in between. This clonotype was counted many times. This receptor was obtained from an adult who had mild COVID-19 (a few samples of this study predate the infection). Cell type and time point are not known. The sample consisted of PBMCs or a T cell subset sorted from them (not recorded which). The J gene is TRBJ2-1, the V gene TRBV12-3 or TRBV12-4; D is uncertain. The CDR3 loop is CASSKRRTNEQFF. DNA of the CDR3: TGTGCCAGCAGTAAGAGACGGACCAATGAGCAGTTCTTC.